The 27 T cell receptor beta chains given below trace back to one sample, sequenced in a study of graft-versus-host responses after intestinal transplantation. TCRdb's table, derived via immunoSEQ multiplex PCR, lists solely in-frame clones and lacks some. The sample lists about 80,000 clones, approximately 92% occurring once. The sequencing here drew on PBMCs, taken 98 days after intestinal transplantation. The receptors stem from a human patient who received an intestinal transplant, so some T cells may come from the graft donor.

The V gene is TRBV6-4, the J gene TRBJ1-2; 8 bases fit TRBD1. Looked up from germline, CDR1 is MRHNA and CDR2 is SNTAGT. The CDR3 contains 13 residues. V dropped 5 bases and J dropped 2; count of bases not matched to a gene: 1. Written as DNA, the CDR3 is TGTGCCAGCAGTCGGGACAGGAACTATGGCTACACCTTC. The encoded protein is CASSRDRNYGYTF.

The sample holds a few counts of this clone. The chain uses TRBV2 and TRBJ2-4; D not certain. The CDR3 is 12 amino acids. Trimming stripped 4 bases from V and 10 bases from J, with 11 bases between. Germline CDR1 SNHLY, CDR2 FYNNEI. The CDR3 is CASSAQSLIQYF. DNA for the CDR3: TGTGCCAGCAGTGCCCAGTCCCTTATTCAGTACTTC.

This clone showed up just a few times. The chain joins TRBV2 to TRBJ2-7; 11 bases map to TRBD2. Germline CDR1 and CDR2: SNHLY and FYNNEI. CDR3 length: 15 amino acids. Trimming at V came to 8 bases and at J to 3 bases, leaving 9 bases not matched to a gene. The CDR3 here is CASLIAGGPIYEQYF. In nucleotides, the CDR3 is TGTGCCAGCCTAATAGCGGGAGGGCCCATCTACGAGCAGTACTTC. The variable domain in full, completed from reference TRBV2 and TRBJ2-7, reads EPEVTQTPSHQVTQMGQEVILRCVPISNHLYFYWYRQILGQKVEFLVSFYNNEISEKSEIFDDQFSVERPDGSNFTLKIRSTKLEDSAMYFCASLIAGGPIYEQYFGPGTRLTVT.

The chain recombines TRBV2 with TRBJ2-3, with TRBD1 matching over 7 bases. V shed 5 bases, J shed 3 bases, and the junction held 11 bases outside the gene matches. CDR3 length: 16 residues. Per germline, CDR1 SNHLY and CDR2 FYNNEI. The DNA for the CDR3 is TGTGCCAGCAGTCAAAGGACAGGTCGTGCAACAGATACGCAGTATTTT. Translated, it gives CASSQRTGRATDTQYF.

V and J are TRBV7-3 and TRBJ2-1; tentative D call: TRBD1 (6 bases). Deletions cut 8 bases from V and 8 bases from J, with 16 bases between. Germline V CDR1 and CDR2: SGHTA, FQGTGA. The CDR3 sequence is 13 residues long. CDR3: CASLHGGGHEQFF. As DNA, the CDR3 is TGTGCCAGCCTCCATGGGGGCGGGCATGAGCAGTTCTTC.

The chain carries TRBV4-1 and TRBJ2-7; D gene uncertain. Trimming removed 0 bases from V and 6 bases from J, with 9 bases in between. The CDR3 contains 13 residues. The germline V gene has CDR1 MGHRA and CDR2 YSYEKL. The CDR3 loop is CASSQERPLEQYF. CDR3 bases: TGCGCCAGCAGCCAAGAGAGGCCCCTCGAGCAGTACTTC.

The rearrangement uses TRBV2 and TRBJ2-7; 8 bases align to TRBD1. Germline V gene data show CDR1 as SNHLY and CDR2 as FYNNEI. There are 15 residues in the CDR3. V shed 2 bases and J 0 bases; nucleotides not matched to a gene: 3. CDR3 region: CASSERDRSSYEQYF. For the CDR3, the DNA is TGTGCCAGCAGTGAAAGGGACAGGAGCTCCTACGAGCAGTACTTC. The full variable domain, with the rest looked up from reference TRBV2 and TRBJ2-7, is EPEVTQTPSHQVTQMGQEVILRCVPISNHLYFYWYRQILGQKVEFLVSFYNNEISEKSEIFDDQFSVERPDGSNFTLKIRSTKLEDSAMYFCASSERDRSSYEQYFGPGTRLTVT.

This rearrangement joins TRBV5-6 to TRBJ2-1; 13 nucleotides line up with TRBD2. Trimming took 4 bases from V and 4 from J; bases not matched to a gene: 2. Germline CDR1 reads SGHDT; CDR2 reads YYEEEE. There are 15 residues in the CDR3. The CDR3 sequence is CASSRTSGRYNEQFF. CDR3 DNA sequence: TGTGCCAGCAGCCGGACTAGCGGGAGATACAATGAGCAGTTCTTC.

CDR3 region: CASSESINYGYTF. The CDR3 DNA is TGTGCCAGCAGTGAGTCGATTAACTATGGCTACACCTTC. The gene calls are TRBV2 and TRBJ1-2; D unclear. Trimming took 3 bases from V and 1 from J, leaving 6 bases between them. Germline loops: CDR1 SNHLY, CDR2 FYNNEI. The length of the CDR3 is 13 residues.

CDR3 nucleotides: TGTGCCAGCAGTCTTAGGGAAGGGGAGCTGTTTTTT. Protein sequence: CASSLREGELFF. The chain couples TRBV2 to TRBJ2-2; D is unresolved. Germline V gene sequence: CDR1 SNHLY, CDR2 FYNNEI. Trimming took off 5 bases at V and 8 bases at J, with 9 bases between the two ends. The CDR3 is 12 amino acids.

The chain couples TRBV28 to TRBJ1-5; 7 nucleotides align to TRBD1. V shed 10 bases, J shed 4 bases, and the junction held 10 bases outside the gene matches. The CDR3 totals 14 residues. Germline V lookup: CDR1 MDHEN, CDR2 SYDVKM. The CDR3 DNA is TGTGCCACCGACATCCGACAGGGTAATCAGCCCCAGCATTTT. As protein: CATDIRQGNQPQHF.

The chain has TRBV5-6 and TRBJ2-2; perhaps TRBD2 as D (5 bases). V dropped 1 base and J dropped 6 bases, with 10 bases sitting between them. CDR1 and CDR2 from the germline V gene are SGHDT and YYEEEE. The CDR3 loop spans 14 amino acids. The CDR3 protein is CASSLPGLPGELFF. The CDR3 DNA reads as TGTGCCAGCAGCTTGCCGGGGTTACCCGGGGAGCTGTTTTTT.

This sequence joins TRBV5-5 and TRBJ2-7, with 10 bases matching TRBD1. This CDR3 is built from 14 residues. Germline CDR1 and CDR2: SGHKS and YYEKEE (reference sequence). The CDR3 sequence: CASSLGPLGQGLQV. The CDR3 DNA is TGTGCCAGCAGCTTGGGCCCTCTGGGACAGGGGCTCCAAGTC.

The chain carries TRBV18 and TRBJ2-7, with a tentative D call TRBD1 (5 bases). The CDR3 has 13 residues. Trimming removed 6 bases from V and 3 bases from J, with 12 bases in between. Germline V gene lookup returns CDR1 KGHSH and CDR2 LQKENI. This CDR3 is CASSPGFLYEQYF. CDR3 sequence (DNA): TGTGCCAGCTCTCCAGGGTTCCTCTACGAGCAGTACTTC. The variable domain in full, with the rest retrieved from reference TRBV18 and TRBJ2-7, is NAGVMQNPRHLVRRRGQEARLRCSPMKGHSHVYWYRQLPEEGLKFMVYLQKENIIDESGMPKERFSAEFPKEGPSILRIQQVVRGDSAAYFCASSPGFLYEQYFGPGTRLTVT.

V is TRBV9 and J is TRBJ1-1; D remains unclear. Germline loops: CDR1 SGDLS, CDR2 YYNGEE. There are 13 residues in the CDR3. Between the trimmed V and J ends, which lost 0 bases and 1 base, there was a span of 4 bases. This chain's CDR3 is CASSVGKNTEAFF. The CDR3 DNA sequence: TGTGCCAGCAGCGTAGGGAAGAACACTGAAGCTTTCTTT.

The CDR3 coding sequence is TGTGCCAGCAGCTCACCATTCCAAGAGACCCAGTACTTC. It is translated as CASSSPFQETQYF. This rearrangement joins TRBV7-9 to TRBJ2-5; D gene ambiguous. The V end lost 4 bases, the J end lost 1 base, and 7 bases lay between the germline ends. In germline, CDR1 is SEHNR, CDR2 FQNEAQ (reference sequence). The CDR3 consists of 13 residues.

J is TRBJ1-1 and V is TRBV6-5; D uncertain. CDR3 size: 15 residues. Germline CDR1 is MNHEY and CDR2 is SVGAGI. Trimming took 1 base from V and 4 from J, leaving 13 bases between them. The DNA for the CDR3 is TGTGCCAGCAGTTACTTGGCCCCCCTAGTCACTGAAGCTTTCTTT. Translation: CASSYLAPLVTEAFF.

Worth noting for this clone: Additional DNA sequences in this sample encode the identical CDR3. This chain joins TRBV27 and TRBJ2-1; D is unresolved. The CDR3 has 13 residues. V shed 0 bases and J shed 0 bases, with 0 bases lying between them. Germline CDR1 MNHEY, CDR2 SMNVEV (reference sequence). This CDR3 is CASSLSSYNEQFF. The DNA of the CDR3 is TGTGCCAGCAGTTTATCCTCCTACAATGAGCAGTTCTTC.

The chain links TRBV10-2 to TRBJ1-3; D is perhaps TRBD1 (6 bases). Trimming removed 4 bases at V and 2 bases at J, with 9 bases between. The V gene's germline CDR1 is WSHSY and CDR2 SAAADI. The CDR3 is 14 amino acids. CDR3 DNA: TGCGCCAGCAGTGGAGGGGGAACTGGAAACACCATATATTTT. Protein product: CASSGGGTGNTIYF.

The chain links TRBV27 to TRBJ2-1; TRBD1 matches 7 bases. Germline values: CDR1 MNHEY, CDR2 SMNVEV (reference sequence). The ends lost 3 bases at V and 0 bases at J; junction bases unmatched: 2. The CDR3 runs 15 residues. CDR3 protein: CASSFDRASYNEQFF. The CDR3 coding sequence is TGTGCCAGCAGTTTCGACAGGGCCTCCTACAATGAGCAGTTCTTC.

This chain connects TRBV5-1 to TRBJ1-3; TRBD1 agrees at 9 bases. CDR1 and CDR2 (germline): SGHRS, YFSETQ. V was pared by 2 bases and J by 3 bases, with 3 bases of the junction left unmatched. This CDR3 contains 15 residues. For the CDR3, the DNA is TGCGCCAGCAGCTTCGACAGGGGGAATGGAAACACCATATATTTT. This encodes CASSFDRGNGNTIYF.

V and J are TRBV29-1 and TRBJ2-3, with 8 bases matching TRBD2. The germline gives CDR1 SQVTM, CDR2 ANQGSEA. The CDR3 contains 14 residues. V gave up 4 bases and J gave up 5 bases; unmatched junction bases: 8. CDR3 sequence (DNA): TGCAGCGTTGGGGGAGCGGGGGTGCTAGATACGCAGTATTTT. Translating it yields CSVGGAGVLDTQYF.

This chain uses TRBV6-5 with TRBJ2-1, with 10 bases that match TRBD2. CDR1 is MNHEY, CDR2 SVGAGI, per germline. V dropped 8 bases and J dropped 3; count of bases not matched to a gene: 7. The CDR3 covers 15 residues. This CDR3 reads CASRLAGGGYNEQFF. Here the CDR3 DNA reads TGTGCCAGCCGTTTAGCGGGAGGAGGCTACAATGAGCAGTTCTTC.

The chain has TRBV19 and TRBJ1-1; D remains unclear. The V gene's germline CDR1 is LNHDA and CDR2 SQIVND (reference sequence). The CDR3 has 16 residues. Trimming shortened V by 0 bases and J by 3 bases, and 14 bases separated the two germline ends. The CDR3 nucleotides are TGTGCCAGTAGTATAGACCCCCGGGGTCGACACACTGAAGCTTTCTTT. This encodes CASSIDPRGRHTEAFF.

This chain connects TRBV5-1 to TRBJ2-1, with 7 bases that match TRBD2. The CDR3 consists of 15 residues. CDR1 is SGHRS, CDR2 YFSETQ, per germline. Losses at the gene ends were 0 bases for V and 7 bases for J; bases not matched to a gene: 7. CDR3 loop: CASSLGGRDPNEQFF. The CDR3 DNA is TGCGCCAGCAGCTTGGGAGGGAGGGATCCTAATGAGCAGTTCTTC. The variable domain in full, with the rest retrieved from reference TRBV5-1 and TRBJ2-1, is KAGVTQTPRYLIKTRGQQVTLSCSPISGHRSVSWYQQTPGQGLQFLFEYFSETQRNKGNFPGRFSGRQFSNSRSEMNVSTLELGDSALYLCASSLGGRDPNEQFFGPGTRLTVL.

CDR3 DNA: TGTGCCAGCAGCCCTGGACGTCCCAGGGGGGAGACCCAGTACTTC. Its translation is CASSPGRPRGETQYF. The chain joins TRBV9 to TRBJ2-5, with 7 bases that match TRBD1. Germline assignment: CDR1 SGDLS and CDR2 YYNGEE. Trimming cost V 4 bases and J 5 bases; bases outside gene matches: 11. The CDR3 has 15 residues.

CDR3 region: CASSQNRGTSGRGDQFF. CDR3 nucleotides: TGTGCCAGCAGCCAAAACAGAGGGACTAGCGGGAGAGGGGATCAGTTCTTC. The chain employs TRBV14 and TRBJ2-1; 14 bases are a match to TRBD2. The length of the CDR3 is 17 residues. The V gene's germline CDR1 is SGHDN and CDR2 FVKESK. J lost 13 bases, V lost 2 bases, and 13 bases had no gene match.